These 8 T cell receptor beta chains were sequenced from one sample in a study of technical replicates of blood from several donors. Sequencing used immunoSEQ multiplex PCR; TCRdb keeps in-frame clones, though not all of them. The sample lists some 78,000 clones; approximately 93% were seen once. Sequencing was carried out using T cells isolated from PBMCs. The receptors were gathered from a human donor in good health.

The genes are TRBV7-9 and TRBJ2-5; 7 bases fit TRBD1. V shed 5 bases and J 2 bases; nucleotides not matched to a gene: 14. The CDR3 runs 17 residues. Germline values: CDR1 SEHNR, CDR2 FQNEAQ (reference sequence). The CDR3 region is CASSHGQARKSQETQYF. The CDR3 nucleotides read TGTGCCAGCAGCCACGGACAGGCTCGAAAATCTCAAGAGACCCAGTACTTC.

V is TRBV4-2 and J is TRBJ1-1; D remains unclear. CDR1 and CDR2 from the germline V gene are LGHNA and YNFKEQ. With 4 bases removed from V and 4 bases from J, the gap between germline ends came to 13 bases. The CDR3 loop spans 14 amino acids. The CDR3 nucleotides read TGTGCCAGCAGCCCCCCGGGAACATTCACTGAAGCTTTCTTT. Translation: CASSPPGTFTEAFF.

This chain links TRBV7-3 with TRBJ1-1; TRBD1 agrees at 9 bases. V lost 5 bases and J lost 4; bases outside the gene matches: 2. The germline V gene encodes CDR1 SGHTA and CDR2 FQGTGA. This CDR3 comprises 13 residues. The CDR3 protein is CASSVQGATEAFF. CDR3 nucleotide sequence: TGTGCCAGCAGCGTACAGGGGGCCACTGAAGCTTTCTTT.

The V call is TRBV7-2, the J call TRBJ2-5; TRBD1 might be the D (5 bases). Germline CDR1 reads SGHTA; CDR2 reads FQGNSA. The CDR3 is made up of 14 amino acids. With 1 base removed from V and 6 bases from J, the gap between germline ends came to 12 bases. The DNA for the CDR3 is TGTGCCAGCAGCTTAGAGGTGGACAAAAAGACCCAGTACTTC. Protein: CASSLEVDKKTQYF.

V and J are TRBV9 and TRBJ2-7; 10 bases line up with TRBD2. Losses at the gene ends were 0 bases for V and 2 bases for J; bases not matched to a gene: 2. The CDR3 spans 15 residues. Germline V gene lookup returns CDR1 SGDLS and CDR2 YYNGEE. CDR3 amino acids: CASSVALAGPYEQYF. CDR3 DNA: TGTGCCAGCAGCGTAGCACTAGCGGGACCCTACGAGCAGTACTTC.

The V call is TRBV5-1, the J call TRBJ2-1; tentatively, D is TRBD1 (7 bases). Germline CDR1 reads SGHRS; CDR2 reads YFSETQ. Trimming shortened V by 4 bases and J by 4 bases, and 18 bases separated the two germline ends. CDR3 length equals 16 residues. This chain's CDR3 is CASSAYTGDFYNEQFF. The CDR3 region has the DNA TGCGCCAGCAGCGCCTACACAGGGGACTTTTACAATGAGCAGTTCTTC. The complete variable domain, with remaining parts taken from reference TRBV5-1 and TRBJ2-1, reads KAGVTQTPRYLIKTRGQQVTLSCSPISGHRSVSWYQQTPGQGLQFLFEYFSETQRNKGNFPGRFSGRQFSNSRSEMNVSTLELGDSALYLCASSAYTGDFYNEQFFGPGTRLTVL.

J is TRBJ2-3 and V is TRBV10-3, with TRBD2 matching 8 bases. The V gene's germline CDR1 is ENHRY and CDR2 SYGVKD. J gave up 3 bases and V 3 bases, and 2 bases lay outside the gene matches. This CDR3 has 14 residues. CDR3 nucleotides: TGTGCCATCAGTGACGGGAGGGAAACAGATACGCAGTATTTT. Protein: CAISDGRETDTQYF.

This clone was recorded only once. The chain employs TRBV28 and TRBJ1-3; the D gene is possibly TRBD1 (5 bases). The CDR3 covers 14 residues. V was cut by 10 bases and J by 2 bases, with 15 bases left in between. Germline assignment: CDR1 MDHEN and CDR2 SYDVKM. Here the CDR3 reads CATIRPTAGNTIYF. CDR3 coding DNA: TGTGCCACCATTAGGCCGACAGCTGGAAACACCATATATTTT. The variable domain in full, with the rest retrieved from reference TRBV28 and TRBJ1-3, is DVKVTQSSRYLVKRTGEKVFLECVQDMDHENMFWYRQDPGLGLRLIYFSYDVKMKEKGDIPEGYSVSREKKERFSLILESASTNQTSMYLCATIRPTAGNTIYFGEGSWLTVV.